This TCR beta chain was recovered during a study of blood T cells in healthy people across ages. Regarding the study as a whole: Donor CMV status, an unknown factor, possibly confounded changes in expanded clonotypes.

This clonotype was detected only a few times. As yet, its antigen is unknown. Combining a sample-barcoded 5' primer with a J-beta primer mix, a second PCR ran for roughly 7 to 11 cycles. TCRdb independently ran MiXCR on the 5' RACE reads; one entry per CDR3 protein. The profile shows fewer than 1,000,000 distinct CDR3 sequences, around 43% of them singletons. This CDR3 spans 13 amino acids. Trimming removed 5 bases at V and 7 bases at J, with 14 bases between. CDR1 SGHTA and CDR2 FQGNSA come from the germline V gene. The sequenced material came from blood. J is TRBJ1-2 and V is TRBV7-2; possibly TRBD1 for D (5 bases). This TCR came from a man aged 55 to 70 in good health. Written as DNA, the CDR3 is TGTGCCAGCAGCCCTCAGGGTGGAGGTGGCTACACCTTC. This codes for CASSPQGGGGYTF.